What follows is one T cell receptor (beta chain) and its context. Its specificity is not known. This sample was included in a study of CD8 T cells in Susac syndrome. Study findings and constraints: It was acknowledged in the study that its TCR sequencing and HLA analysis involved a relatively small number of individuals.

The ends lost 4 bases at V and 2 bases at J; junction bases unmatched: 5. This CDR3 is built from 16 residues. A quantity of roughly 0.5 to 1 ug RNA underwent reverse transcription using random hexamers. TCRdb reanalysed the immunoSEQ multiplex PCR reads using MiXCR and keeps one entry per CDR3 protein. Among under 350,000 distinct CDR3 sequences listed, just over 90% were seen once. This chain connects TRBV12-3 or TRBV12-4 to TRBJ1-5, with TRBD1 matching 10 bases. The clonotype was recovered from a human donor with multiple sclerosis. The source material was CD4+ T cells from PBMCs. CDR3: CASSSTGTGGNQPQHF. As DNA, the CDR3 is TGTGCCAGCAGTTCCACCGGGACAGGGGGCAATCAGCCCCAGCATTTT.